The rows below give T cell receptor beta chains drawn from one sample of a study of PD-1 blockade in classical Hodgkin lymphoma. TCRdb's copy holds only in-frame clones and misses some; the assay was immunoSEQ multiplex PCR. The profile covers some 50,000 clones, with about three quarters appearing a single time and roughly 12% taken by the ten largest. This sample comprised peripheral blood mononuclear cells (PBMCs), obtained before the fourth cycle of nivolumab. These receptors originate from a human donor with classical Hodgkin lymphoma. The CDR3 runs from the conserved cysteine through the conserved F or W. D genes are given only for firm matches. Size tells how often a clone was seen (once, few, many) or the class of an expanded clone, and some rows leave it out.

v_gene: TRBV28
j_gene: TRBJ2-3
d_gene: TRBD2
abundance: NA
CDR3aa: CASSLVLGTSGRAQTDTQYF
CDR3nt: TGTGCCAGCAGTTTGGTCCTAGGTACTAGCGGGAGGGCCCAAACAGATACGCAGTATTTT

v_gene: TRBV2
j_gene: TRBJ2-5
d_gene: NA
abundance: NA
CDR3aa: CASSVSRHRQETQYF
CDR3nt: TGTGCCAGCAGTGTTAGCAGGCACAGACAAGAGACCCAGTACTTC

v_gene: TRBV29-1
j_gene: TRBJ1-5
d_gene: NA
abundance: NA
CDR3aa: CSVSGSYSNQPQHF
CDR3nt: TGCAGCGTTTCTGGGTCCTATAGCAATCAGCCCCAGCATTTT

v_gene: TRBV28
j_gene: TRBJ1-2
d_gene: NA
abundance: NA
CDR3aa: CASSLSLGTIGYTF
CDR3nt: TGTGCCAGCAGTTTAAGTCTAGGGACGATCGGCTACACCTTC

v_gene: TRBV28
j_gene: TRBJ1-1
d_gene: NA
abundance: NA
CDR3aa: CASSPTNTEAFF
CDR3nt: TGTGCCAGCAGTCCCACGAACACTGAAGCTTTCTTT

v_gene: TRBV30
j_gene: TRBJ1-1
d_gene: NA
abundance: few
CDR3aa: CAWSAPDGPLNTEAFF
CDR3nt: TGTGCCTGGAGTGCGCCGGACGGCCCCCTGAACACTGAAGCTTTCTTT

v_gene: TRBV9
j_gene: TRBJ1-2
d_gene: NA
abundance: once
CDR3aa: CASSVGTGLGYGYTF
CDR3nt: TGTGCCAGCAGCGTAGGGACGGGACTTGGCTATGGCTACACCTTC

v_gene: TRBV10-3
j_gene: TRBJ1-5
d_gene: TRBD1
abundance: NA
CDR3aa: CAISTGGNQPQHF
CDR3nt: TGTGCCATCAGTACAGGGGGCAATCAGCCCCAGCATTTT

v_gene: TRBV18
j_gene: TRBJ2-1
d_gene: NA
abundance: NA
CDR3aa: CASSYEMDNEQFF
CDR3nt: TGTGCCAGCTCTTATGAGATGGACAATGAGCAGTTCTTC

v_gene: TRBV2
j_gene: TRBJ2-1
d_gene: TRBD2
abundance: NA
CDR3aa: CASSGRISGDRFF
CDR3nt: TGTGCCAGCAGTGGACGGATTAGCGGGGACCGGTTCTTC